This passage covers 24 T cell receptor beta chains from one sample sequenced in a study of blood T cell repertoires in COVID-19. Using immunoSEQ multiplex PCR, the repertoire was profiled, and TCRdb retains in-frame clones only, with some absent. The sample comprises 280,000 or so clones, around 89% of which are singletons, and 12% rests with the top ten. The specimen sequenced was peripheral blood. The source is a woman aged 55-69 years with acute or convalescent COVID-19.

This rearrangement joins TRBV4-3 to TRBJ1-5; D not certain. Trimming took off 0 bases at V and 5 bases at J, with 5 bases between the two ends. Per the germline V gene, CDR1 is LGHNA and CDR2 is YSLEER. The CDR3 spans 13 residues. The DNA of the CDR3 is TGCGCCAGCAGCCAAGAAACAGATCAGCCCCAGCATTTT. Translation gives CASSQETDQPQHF.

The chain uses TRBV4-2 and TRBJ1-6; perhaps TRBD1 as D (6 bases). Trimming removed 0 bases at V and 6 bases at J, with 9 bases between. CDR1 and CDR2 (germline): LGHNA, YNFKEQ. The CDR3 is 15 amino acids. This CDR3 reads CASSQDEGVNSPLHF. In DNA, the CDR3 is TGTGCCAGCAGCCAAGATGAGGGGGTTAATTCACCCCTCCACTTT.

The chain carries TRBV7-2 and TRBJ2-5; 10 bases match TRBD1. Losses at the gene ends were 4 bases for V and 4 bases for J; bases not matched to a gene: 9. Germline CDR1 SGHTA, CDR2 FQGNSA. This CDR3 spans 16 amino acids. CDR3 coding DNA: TGTGCCAGCAGCTCCCCGGGACAGGGGCGCCGAGAGACCCAGTACTTC. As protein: CASSSPGQGRRETQYF.

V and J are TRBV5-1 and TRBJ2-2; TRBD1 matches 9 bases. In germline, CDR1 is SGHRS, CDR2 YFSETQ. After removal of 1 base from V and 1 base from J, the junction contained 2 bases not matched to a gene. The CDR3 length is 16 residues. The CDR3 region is CASSLRQGGNTGELFF. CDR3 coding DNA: TGCGCCAGCAGCTTGCGACAGGGGGGGAACACCGGGGAGCTGTTTTTT.

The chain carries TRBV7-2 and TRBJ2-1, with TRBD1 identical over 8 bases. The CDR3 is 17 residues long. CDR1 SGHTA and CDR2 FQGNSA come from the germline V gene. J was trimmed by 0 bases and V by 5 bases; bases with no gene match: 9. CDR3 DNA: TGTGCCAGCAGCGGGGGCAGGGGGCTTAGCTCCTACAATGAGCAGTTCTTC. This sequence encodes CASSGGRGLSSYNEQFF. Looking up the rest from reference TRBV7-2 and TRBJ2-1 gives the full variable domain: GAGVSQSPSNKVTEKGKDVELRCDPISGHTALYWYRQSLGQGLEFLIYFQGNSAPDKSGLPSDRFSAERTGGSVSTLTIQRTQQEDSAVYLCASSGGRGLSSYNEQFFGPGTRLTVL.

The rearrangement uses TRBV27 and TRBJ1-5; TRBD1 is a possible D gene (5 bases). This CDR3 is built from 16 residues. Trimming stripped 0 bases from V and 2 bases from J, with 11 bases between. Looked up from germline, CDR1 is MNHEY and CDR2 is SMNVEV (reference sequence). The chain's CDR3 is CASSLSSGGGNQPQHF. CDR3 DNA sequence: TGTGCCAGCAGTTTATCTTCCGGGGGTGGCAATCAGCCCCAGCATTTT.

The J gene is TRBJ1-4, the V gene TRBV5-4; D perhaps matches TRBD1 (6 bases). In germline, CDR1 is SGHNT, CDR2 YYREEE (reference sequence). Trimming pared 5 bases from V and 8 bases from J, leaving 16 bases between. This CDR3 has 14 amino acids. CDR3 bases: TGTGCCAGCAGTCCCGGGACATTAAGCGAAAAACTGTTTTTT. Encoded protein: CASSPGTLSEKLFF.

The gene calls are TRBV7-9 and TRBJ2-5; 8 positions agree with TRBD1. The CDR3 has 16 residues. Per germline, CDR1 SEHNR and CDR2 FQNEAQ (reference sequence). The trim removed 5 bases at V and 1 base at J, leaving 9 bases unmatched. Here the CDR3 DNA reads TGTGCCAGCAGCCCCCCGGGACAGGCATTCCAAGAGACCCAGTACTTC. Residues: CASSPPGQAFQETQYF. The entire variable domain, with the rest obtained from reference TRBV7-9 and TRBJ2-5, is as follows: DTGVSQNPRHKITKRGQNVTFRCDPISEHNRLYWYRQTLGQGPEFLTYFQNEAQLEKSRLLSDRFSAERPKGSFSTLEIQRTEQGDSAMYLCASSPPGQAFQETQYFGPGTRLLVL.

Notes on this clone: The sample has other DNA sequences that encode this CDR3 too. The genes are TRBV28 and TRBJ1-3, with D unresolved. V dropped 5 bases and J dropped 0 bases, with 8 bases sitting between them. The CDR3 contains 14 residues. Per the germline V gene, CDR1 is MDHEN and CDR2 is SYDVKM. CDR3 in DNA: TGTGCCAGCAGTCTGCGAGTCTCTGGAAACACCATATATTTT. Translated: CASSLRVSGNTIYF.

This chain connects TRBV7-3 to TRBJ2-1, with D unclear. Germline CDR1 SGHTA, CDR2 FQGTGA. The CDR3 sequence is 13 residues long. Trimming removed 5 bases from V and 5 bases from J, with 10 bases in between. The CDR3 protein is CASSPQSNNEQFF. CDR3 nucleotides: TGTGCCAGCAGCCCCCAGTCCAACAATGAGCAGTTCTTC.

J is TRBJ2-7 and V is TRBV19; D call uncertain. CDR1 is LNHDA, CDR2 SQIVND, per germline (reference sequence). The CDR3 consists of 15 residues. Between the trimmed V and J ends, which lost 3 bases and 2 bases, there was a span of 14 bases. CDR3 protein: CASSISAGNPYEQYF. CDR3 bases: TGTGCCAGTAGTATCTCGGCAGGAAACCCCTACGAGCAGTACTTC.

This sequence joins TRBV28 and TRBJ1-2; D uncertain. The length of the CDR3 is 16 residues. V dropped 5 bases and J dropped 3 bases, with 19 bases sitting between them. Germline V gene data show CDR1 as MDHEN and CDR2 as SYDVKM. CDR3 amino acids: CASSPAAGNIDYGYTF. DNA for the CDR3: TGTGCCAGCAGTCCGGCGGCCGGAAACATTGACTATGGCTACACCTTC.

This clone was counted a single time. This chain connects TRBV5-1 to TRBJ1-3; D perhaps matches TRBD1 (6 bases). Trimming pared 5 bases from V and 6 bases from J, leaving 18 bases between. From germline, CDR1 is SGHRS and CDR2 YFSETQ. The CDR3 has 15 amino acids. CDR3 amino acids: CASSTTGGNQNTIYF. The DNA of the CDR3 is TGCGCCAGCAGTACGACAGGCGGAAACCAAAACACCATATATTTT.

DNA of the CDR3: TGTGCCAGCAGTGAGTTGGACACCCTCTCCTACGAGCAGTACTTC. Encoded protein: CASSELDTLSYEQYF. The chain uses TRBV2 and TRBJ2-7, with D possibly TRBD1 on 5 matching bases. There are 15 residues in the CDR3. Trimming took off 3 bases at V and 0 bases at J, with 12 bases between the two ends. The germline V gene encodes CDR1 SNHLY and CDR2 FYNNEI.

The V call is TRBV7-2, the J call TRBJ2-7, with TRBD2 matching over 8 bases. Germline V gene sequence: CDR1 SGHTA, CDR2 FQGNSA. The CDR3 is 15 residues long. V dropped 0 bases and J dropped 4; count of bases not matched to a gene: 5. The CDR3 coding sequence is TGTGCCAGCAGCTTAGCCAGCGGGAGAGATTACGAGCAGTACTTC. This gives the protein CASSLASGRDYEQYF.

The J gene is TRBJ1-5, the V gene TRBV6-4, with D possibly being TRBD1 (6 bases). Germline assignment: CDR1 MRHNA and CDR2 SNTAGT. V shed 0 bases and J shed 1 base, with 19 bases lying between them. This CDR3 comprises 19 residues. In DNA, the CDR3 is TGTGCCAGCAGTGACTCGAGTTCAGGGGCTGGGCCAAGCAATCAGCCCCAGCATTTT. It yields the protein CASSDSSSGAGPSNQPQHF.

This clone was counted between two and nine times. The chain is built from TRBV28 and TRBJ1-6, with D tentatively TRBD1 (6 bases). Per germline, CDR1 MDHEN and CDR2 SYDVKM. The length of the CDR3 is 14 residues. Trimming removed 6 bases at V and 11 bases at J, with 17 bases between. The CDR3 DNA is TGTGCCAGCAGGATTGTGAACAGGGAGACACCCCTCCACTTT. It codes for CASRIVNRETPLHF.

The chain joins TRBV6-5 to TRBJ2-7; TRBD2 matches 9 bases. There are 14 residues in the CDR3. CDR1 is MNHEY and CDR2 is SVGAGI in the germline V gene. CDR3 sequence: CASSSGGLPYEQYF. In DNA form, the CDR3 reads TGTGCAAGTTCGAGCGGGGGGCTTCCCTACGAGCAGTACTTC.

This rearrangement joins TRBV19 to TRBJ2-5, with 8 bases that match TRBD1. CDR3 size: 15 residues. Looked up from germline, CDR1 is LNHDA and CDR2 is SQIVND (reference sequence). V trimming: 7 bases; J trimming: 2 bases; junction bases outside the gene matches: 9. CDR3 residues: CASNPRTGPQETQYF. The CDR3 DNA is TGTGCCAGTAACCCGAGGACAGGGCCGCAAGAGACCCAGTACTTC. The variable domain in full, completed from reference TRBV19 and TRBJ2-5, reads DGGITQSPKYLFRKEGQNVTLSCEQNLNHDAMYWYRQDPGQGLRLIYYSQIVNDFQKGDIAEGYSVSREKKESFPLTVTSAQKNPTAFYLCASNPRTGPQETQYFGPGTRLLVL.

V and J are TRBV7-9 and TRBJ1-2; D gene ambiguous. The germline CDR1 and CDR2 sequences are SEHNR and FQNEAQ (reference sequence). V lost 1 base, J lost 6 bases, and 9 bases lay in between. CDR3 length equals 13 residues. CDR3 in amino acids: CASSLDLLHGYTF. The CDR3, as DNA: TGTGCCAGCAGCTTAGACCTACTCCATGGCTACACCTTC.

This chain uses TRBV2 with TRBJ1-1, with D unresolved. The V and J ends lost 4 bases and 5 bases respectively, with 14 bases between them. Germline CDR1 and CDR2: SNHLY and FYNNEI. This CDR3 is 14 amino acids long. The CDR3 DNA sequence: TGTGCCAGCAGTGTGCACCATCGAGGGACTGAAGCTTTCTTT. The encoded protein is CASSVHHRGTEAFF.

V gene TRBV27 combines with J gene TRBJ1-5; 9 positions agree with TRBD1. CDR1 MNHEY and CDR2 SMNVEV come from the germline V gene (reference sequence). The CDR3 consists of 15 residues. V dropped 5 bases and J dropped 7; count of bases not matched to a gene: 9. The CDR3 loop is CASSPRTGVRQPQHF. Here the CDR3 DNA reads TGTGCCAGCAGTCCCCGGACAGGGGTGCGGCAGCCCCAGCATTTT.

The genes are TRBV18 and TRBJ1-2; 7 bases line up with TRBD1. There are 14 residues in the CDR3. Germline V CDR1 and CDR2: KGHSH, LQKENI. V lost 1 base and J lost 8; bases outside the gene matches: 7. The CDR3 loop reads CASSPQTGAEGYTF. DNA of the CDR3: TGTGCCAGCTCACCACAAACAGGGGCGGAAGGCTACACCTTC. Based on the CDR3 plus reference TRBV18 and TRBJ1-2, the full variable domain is NAGVMQNPRHLVRRRGQEARLRCSPMKGHSHVYWYRQLPEEGLKFMVYLQKENIIDESGMPKERFSAEFPKEGPSILRIQQVVRGDSAAYFCASSPQTGAEGYTFGSGTRLTVV.

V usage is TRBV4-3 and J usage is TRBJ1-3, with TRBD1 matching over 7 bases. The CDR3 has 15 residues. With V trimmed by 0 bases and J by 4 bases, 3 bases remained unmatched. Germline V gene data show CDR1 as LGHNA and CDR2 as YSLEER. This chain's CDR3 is CASSQDKGAGNTIYF. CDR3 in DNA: TGCGCCAGCAGCCAAGATAAGGGGGCGGGAAACACCATATATTTT.